This T cell receptor (beta chain) was captured by sequencing in a study of cytomegalovirus exposure and HLA in healthy donors. General study results and limits: A later analysis linked a missense DCLRE1C variant to TCR beta V- and J-gene trimming. 150 to 200 TCR beta chains were listed as cytomegalovirus-associated. For most subjects, TCR beta sequences were reported to predict HLA-A and HLA-B alleles with accuracy.

Primers for the PCR totalled 60 Vbeta and 13 Jbeta. Clones were sequenced by immunoSEQ multiplex PCR, and TCRdb holds only the in-frame ones, with some missing. The table records roughly 100,000 clones, about three quarters of them present only once. Germline assignment: CDR1 SGHAT and CDR2 FQNNGV. The V end lost 6 bases, the J end lost 0 bases, and 15 bases lay between the germline ends. CDR3 length: 15 residues. Details on this clone: Its specificity is not known.

The chain recombines TRBV11-2 with TRBJ2-7; D might be TRBD2 (6 bases). What was sequenced was PBMCs. This TCR was sampled from a middle-aged woman in good health and CMV-seropositive. In DNA form, the CDR3 reads TGTGCCAGCAGGTACTGGGCGGGAATCTCCTACGAGCAGTACTTC. This sequence encodes CASRYWAGISYEQYF.